This entry concerns a single T cell receptor (beta chain). Antigen specificity is unknown. A much larger clone lies a single base off, so this may be a read error. The entry originates in a study of regulatory T cells in long-lasting Graves disease. Study-wide points: Persistent disease preferred TRBV28, TRBJ1-2 and TRBJ2-5; new disease, TRBV20-1 and TRBJ2-1.

Germline CDR1 and CDR2: SGHTA and FQGNSA. V shed 5 bases and J shed 4 bases, with 17 bases lying between them. The CDR3 covers 15 residues. Documented time point: persistent/refractory GD, antithyroid drugs over 5 years with positive TRAb. The TCR library used RNA extracted from PBMCs. The authors built TCR beta libraries using iRepertoire HTBI primers and Arm-PCR of CDR3 regions. TCRdb used MiXCR to reprocess the multiplex PCR reads, holding one entry per CDR3 protein. The table records hundreds of thousands of distinct CDR3 sequences, roughly 21% of them present only once. The chain couples TRBV7-2 to TRBJ1-2, with D hard to call. This clonotype was obtained from a female donor with Graves disease. The input for sequencing was peripheral blood mononuclear cells (PBMCs), taken when the disease was refractory, from a patient treated with antithyroid drugs. The CDR3 loop reads CASSLEPNRTYGYTF. CDR3 DNA: TGTGCCAGCAGCCTTGAACCGAACAGAACCTATGGCTACACCTTC. Full variable domain (missing parts from reference TRBV7-2 and TRBJ1-2): GAGVSQSPSNKVTEKGKDVELRCDPISGHTALYWYRQSLGQGLEFLIYFQGNSAPDKSGLPSDRFSAERTGGSVSTLTIQRTQQEDSAVYLCASSLEPNRTYGYTFGSGTRLTVV.